What follows are 21 T cell receptor beta chains derived from one specimen sequenced in a study of OX40 agonist ivuxolimab in advanced cancers. Clones were sequenced by immunoSEQ multiplex PCR, and TCRdb holds only the in-frame ones, with some missing. The table includes approximately 57,000 clones, roughly four fifths detected once. The source was CD4+ or CD8+ T cells sorted from blood, collected in a trial of the OX40 agonist ivuxolimab. The receptors stem from an adult with an advanced solid tumor such as melanoma, head and neck, liver or kidney cancer.

The chain joins TRBV5-8 to TRBJ1-2, with D possibly being TRBD1 (5 bases). V shed 4 bases and J shed 2 bases, with 12 bases lying between them. This CDR3 comprises 14 residues. The germline CDR1 and CDR2 sequences are SGHTS and YDEGEE. In nucleotides, the CDR3 is TGTGCCAGCAGCCCCTGGAAGGGGAACTATGGCTACACCTTC. As protein: CASSPWKGNYGYTF.

This clone was counted only a few times. V gene TRBV6-4 combines with J gene TRBJ2-2; D possibly matches TRBD1 or TRBD2 (5 bases each). CDR1 is MRHNA and CDR2 is SNTAGT in the germline V gene. V was clipped by 6 bases and J by 3 bases, with 14 bases between them. The CDR3 totals 15 residues. The CDR3 loop is CASSLDGTDTGELFF. CDR3 sequence (DNA): TGTGCCAGCAGCCTCGATGGGACCGACACCGGGGAGCTGTTTTTT.

The chain combines TRBV14 with TRBJ1-6, with D hard to call. The V end was cut by 5 bases, the J end by 2 bases, with 7 bases between. The CDR3 extends over 14 amino acids. Looked up from germline, CDR1 is SGHDN and CDR2 is FVKESK. As DNA, the CDR3 is TGTGCCAGCAGCTCCGGGACCTATAATTCACCCCTCCACTTT. Translating gives CASSSGTYNSPLHF.

CDR3 amino acids: CASSIGRGWQPQHF. CDR3 nucleotide sequence: TGTGCCAGTAGTATAGGCAGGGGATGGCAGCCCCAGCATTTT. This chain connects TRBV19 to TRBJ1-5; TRBD1 is a possible D gene (6 bases). From germline, CDR1 is LNHDA and CDR2 SQIVND (reference sequence). The V end was cut by 1 base, the J end by 7 bases, with 11 bases between. The CDR3 runs 14 residues.

The table lists this clone with a count of one. An end of the junction does not agree with germline; a read error may underlie this. The chain couples TRBV11-3 to TRBJ2-5; 9 bases align to TRBD1. Germline-derived CDR1 and CDR2 are SGHNT and YENEEA. The CDR3 has 13 residues. The CDR3 sequence is CASSYSTGGAVDF. The CDR3 region has the DNA TGTGCCAGCAGCTACTCAACAGGGGGCGCCGTGGACTTC. Full variable domain (remainder filled in from reference TRBV11-3 and TRBJ2-5): EAGVVQSPRYKIIEKKQPVAFWCNPISGHNTLYWYLQNLGQGPELLIRYENEEAVDDSQLPKDRFSAERLKGVDSTLKIQPAELGDSAVYLCASSYSTGGAVDFGPGTRLLVL.

In its sample, this clone was seen a few times. The chain combines TRBV19 with TRBJ2-7; possibly TRBD1 for D (6 bases). Germline CDR1 and CDR2: LNHDA and SQIVND (reference sequence). The CDR3 runs to 15 residues. V lost 5 bases to trimming and J lost 3 bases, with 17 bases between them. The chain's CDR3 is CASSGGTRPLYEQYF. The DNA of the CDR3 is TGTGCCAGTAGTGGGGGCACCCGACCCCTCTACGAGCAGTACTTC.

This sequence joins TRBV12-5 and TRBJ2-3; D unresolved. V lost 7 bases and J lost 3, with 17 bases in between. CDR3 length equals 15 residues. Germline CDR1 reads LGHNT; CDR2 reads FRNRAP. The CDR3 DNA reads as TGTGCTAGTGTCAAGGTGGCCCTTACAACAGATACGCAGTATTTT. Encoded protein: CASVKVALTTDTQYF.

This chain links TRBV4-1 with TRBJ1-1; D might be TRBD1 (6 bases). This CDR3 spans 15 amino acids. The V end lost 1 base, the J end lost 5 bases, and 14 bases lay between the germline ends. Germline-derived CDR1 and CDR2 are MGHRA and YSYEKL. The CDR3 sequence is CASSQGPGARTEAFF. CDR3 bases: TGCGCCAGCAGCCAAGGCCCGGGGGCGCGAACTGAAGCTTTCTTT.

The genes are TRBV7-2 and TRBJ2-1; a weak D match, TRBD2 (6 bases). Per the germline V gene, CDR1 is SGHTA and CDR2 is FQGNSA. The CDR3 length is 14 residues. Trimming took off 3 bases at V and 4 bases at J, with 10 bases between the two ends. The CDR3 loop reads CASSLLRGYNEQFF. In DNA, the CDR3 is TGTGCCAGCAGCTTGTTGCGGGGATACAATGAGCAGTTCTTC.

The rearrangement links TRBV5-1 to TRBJ2-1; D is unresolved. CDR3 length equals 12 residues. In germline, CDR1 is SGHRS, CDR2 YFSETQ. V lost 4 bases, J lost 7 bases, and 9 bases lay in between. The CDR3 sequence: CASSEDRNEQFF. The CDR3 DNA reads TGCGCCAGCAGCGAGGACCGGAATGAGCAGTTCTTC.

The gene calls are TRBV18 and TRBJ1-1; no reliable D call. The CDR3 loop spans 14 amino acids. Germline V gene data show CDR1 as KGHSH and CDR2 as LQKENI. V dropped 2 bases and J dropped 12 bases, with 19 bases sitting between them. CDR3 nucleotide sequence: TGTGCCAGCTCACCAAGTCGGGATTTTAAGTTGACTTTCTTT. Its protein is CASSPSRDFKLTFF.

This chain links TRBV7-2 with TRBJ2-3; 8 positions match TRBD2. V dropped 1 base and J dropped 5; count of bases not matched to a gene: 5. The CDR3 totals 15 residues. Germline V gene lookup returns CDR1 SGHTA and CDR2 FQGNSA. The CDR3 region is CASSLGSRGGDTQYF. For the CDR3, the DNA is TGTGCCAGCAGCTTAGGTTCCCGGGGGGGAGATACGCAGTATTTT.

The rearrangement uses TRBV5-1 and TRBJ2-7; the D call may be TRBD1 or TRBD2 (5 bases each). Germline lookup yields CDR1 SGHRS and CDR2 YFSETQ. Trimming stripped 0 bases from V and 12 bases from J, with 22 bases between. This CDR3 has 15 residues. CDR3: CASSLAAGTYEVGYF. CDR3 coding DNA: TGCGCCAGCAGCTTGGCGGCAGGGACCTACGAGGTTGGGTACTTC.

This chain links TRBV5-1 with TRBJ2-1; 8 bases map to TRBD2. CDR1 SGHRS and CDR2 YFSETQ come from the germline V gene. The CDR3 is 12 residues long. With V trimmed by 4 bases and J by 9 bases, 3 bases remained unmatched. In DNA, the CDR3 is TGCGCCAGCAGCGACGGACTAGCTGAGCAGTTCTTC. It codes for CASSDGLAEQFF.

V is TRBV9 and J is TRBJ2-1; TRBD2 agrees at 9 bases. CDR3 length: 15 amino acids. Germline loops: CDR1 SGDLS, CDR2 YYNGEE. Trimming at V came to 4 bases and at J to 4 bases, leaving 6 bases not matched to a gene. The CDR3 region is CASSPLAGLYNEQFF. CDR3 coding DNA: TGTGCCAGCAGCCCTCTAGCGGGACTTTACAATGAGCAGTTCTTC.

This chain links TRBV19 with TRBJ2-7; D might be TRBD1 (6 bases). CDR3 length: 14 residues. V gave up 5 bases and J gave up 3 bases, with 14 bases separating them. The germline gives CDR1 LNHDA, CDR2 SQIVND (reference sequence). For the CDR3, the DNA is TGTGCCAGTAGTCGCGATGGACAGCTCTACGAGCAGTACTTC. It specifies CASSRDGQLYEQYF.

The sample holds a few counts of this clone. The chain employs TRBV19 and TRBJ2-6; 7 bases fit TRBD1. This CDR3 contains 16 residues. The germline gives CDR1 LNHDA, CDR2 SQIVND (reference sequence). With V trimmed by 4 bases and J by 0 bases, 3 bases remained unmatched. The DNA for the CDR3 is TGTGCCAGTAGTAAGGCAGGGGGCTCTGGGGCCAACGTCCTGACTTTC. This gives the protein CASSKAGGSGANVLTF.

This clone was detected only a few times. The chain couples TRBV9 to TRBJ2-2, with 7 nucleotides matching TRBD1. The germline V gene has CDR1 SGDLS and CDR2 YYNGEE. The CDR3 consists of 18 residues. With 4 bases clipped from V and 0 bases from J, the junction kept 12 bases outside the gene matches. DNA for the CDR3: TGTGCCAGCAGCCCTGGGGACAGCCGGTTCGCGAACACCGGGGAGCTGTTTTTT. It translates to CASSPGDSRFANTGELFF.

The DNA of the CDR3 is TGCGCCAGCAGCGTGGACTCTCCAGGGGCGAACACTGAAGCTTTCTTT. Translation: CASSVDSPGANTEAFF. The gene calls are TRBV5-1 and TRBJ1-1; the D gene is possibly TRBD1 (6 bases). V was shortened by 4 bases and J by 1 base, with 17 bases between the two germline ends. Germline V gene sequence: CDR1 SGHRS, CDR2 YFSETQ. The length of the CDR3 is 16 residues.

This clone was recorded only once. This chain uses TRBV19 with TRBJ2-7; 8 bases are shared with TRBD2. V was clipped by 5 bases and J by 5 bases; unmatched bases: 8. This CDR3 spans 14 amino acids. CDR1 and CDR2 (germline): LNHDA, SQIVND (reference sequence). The CDR3 loop is CASSSLLAGNEQYF. The CDR3 coding sequence is TGTGCCAGTAGTTCGTTGCTAGCGGGTAACGAGCAGTACTTC.

This sequence joins TRBV27 and TRBJ2-1; D possibly corresponds to TRBD2 (5 bases). In germline, CDR1 is MNHEY, CDR2 SMNVEV (reference sequence). This CDR3 region has 15 residues. V dropped 3 bases and J dropped 7 bases, with 16 bases sitting between them. The DNA for the CDR3 is TGTGCCAGCAGTTTGTCCCCCGGGGTGGGGAATGAGCAGTTCTTC. The encoded protein is CASSLSPGVGNEQFF.